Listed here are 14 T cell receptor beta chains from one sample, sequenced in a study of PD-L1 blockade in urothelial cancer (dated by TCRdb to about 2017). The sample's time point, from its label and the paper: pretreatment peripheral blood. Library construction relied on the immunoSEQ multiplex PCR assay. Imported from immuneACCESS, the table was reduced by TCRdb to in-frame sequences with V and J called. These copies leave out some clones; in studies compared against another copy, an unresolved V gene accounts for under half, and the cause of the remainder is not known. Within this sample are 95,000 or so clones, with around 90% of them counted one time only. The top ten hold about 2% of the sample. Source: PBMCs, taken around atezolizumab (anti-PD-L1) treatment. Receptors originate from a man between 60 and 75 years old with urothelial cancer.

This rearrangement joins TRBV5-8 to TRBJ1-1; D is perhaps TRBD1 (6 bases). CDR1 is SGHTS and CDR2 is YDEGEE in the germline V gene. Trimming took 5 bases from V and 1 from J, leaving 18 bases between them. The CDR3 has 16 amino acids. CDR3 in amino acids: CASSGVPGHRNTEAFF. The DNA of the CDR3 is TGTGCCAGCAGTGGCGTGCCGGGACATAGGAACACTGAAGCTTTCTTT.

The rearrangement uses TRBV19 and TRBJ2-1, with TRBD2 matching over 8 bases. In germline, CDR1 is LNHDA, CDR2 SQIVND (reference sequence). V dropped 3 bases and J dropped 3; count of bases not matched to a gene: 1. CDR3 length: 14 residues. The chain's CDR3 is CASSMSGSYNEQFF. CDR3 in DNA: TGTGCCAGTAGTATGAGCGGGAGCTACAATGAGCAGTTCTTC.

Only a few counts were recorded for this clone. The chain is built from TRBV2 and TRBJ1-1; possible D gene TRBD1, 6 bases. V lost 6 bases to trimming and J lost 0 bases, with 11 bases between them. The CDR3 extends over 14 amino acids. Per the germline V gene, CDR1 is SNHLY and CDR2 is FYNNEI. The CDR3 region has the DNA TGTGCCAGCAGGAGAGGGGGTCTGAACACTGAAGCTTTCTTT. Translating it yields CASRRGGLNTEAFF.

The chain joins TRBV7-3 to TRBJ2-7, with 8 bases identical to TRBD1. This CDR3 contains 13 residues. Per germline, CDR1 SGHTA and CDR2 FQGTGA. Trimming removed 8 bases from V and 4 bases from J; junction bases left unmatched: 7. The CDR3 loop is CASSRGPGYEQYF. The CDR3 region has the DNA TGTGCCAGCTCCAGGGGGCCTGGGTACGAGCAGTACTTC.

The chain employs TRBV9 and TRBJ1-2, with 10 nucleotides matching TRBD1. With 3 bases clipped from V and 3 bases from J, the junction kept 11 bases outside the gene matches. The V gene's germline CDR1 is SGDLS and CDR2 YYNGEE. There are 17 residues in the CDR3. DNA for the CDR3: TGTGCCAGCAGCGGCAGCCGGGACAGGGGAGGCTACTATGGCTACACCTTC. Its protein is CASSGSRDRGGYYGYTF.

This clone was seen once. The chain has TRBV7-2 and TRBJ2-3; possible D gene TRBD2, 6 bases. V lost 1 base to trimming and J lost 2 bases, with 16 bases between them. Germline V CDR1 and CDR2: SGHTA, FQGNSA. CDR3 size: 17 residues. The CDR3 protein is CASSLGVGGDLTDTQYF. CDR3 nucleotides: TGTGCCAGCAGCTTAGGAGTAGGCGGGGACCTCACAGATACGCAGTATTTT.

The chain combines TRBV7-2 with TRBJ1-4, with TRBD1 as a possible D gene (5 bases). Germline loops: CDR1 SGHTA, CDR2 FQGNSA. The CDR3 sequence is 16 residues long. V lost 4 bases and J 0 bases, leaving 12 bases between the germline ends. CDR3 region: CASSSGGEATNEKLFF. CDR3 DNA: TGTGCCAGCAGCTCTGGAGGGGAAGCAACTAATGAAAAACTGTTTTTT.

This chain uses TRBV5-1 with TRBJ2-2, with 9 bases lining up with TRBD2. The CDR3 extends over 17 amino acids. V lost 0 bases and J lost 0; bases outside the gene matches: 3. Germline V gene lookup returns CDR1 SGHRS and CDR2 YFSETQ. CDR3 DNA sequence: TGCGCCAGCAGCTTGGGGAGACTAGCGGCGAACACCGGGGAGCTGTTTTTT. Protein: CASSLGRLAANTGELFF. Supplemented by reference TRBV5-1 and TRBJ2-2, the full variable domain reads KAGVTQTPRYLIKTRGQQVTLSCSPISGHRSVSWYQQTPGQGLQFLFEYFSETQRNKGNFPGRFSGRQFSNSRSEMNVSTLELGDSALYLCASSLGRLAANTGELFFGEGSRLTVL.

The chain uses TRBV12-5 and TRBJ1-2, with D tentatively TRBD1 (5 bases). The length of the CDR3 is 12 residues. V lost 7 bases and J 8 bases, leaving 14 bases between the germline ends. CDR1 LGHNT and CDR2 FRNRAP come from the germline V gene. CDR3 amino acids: CASVGQGAGYTF. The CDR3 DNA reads TGTGCTAGTGTAGGACAAGGTGCAGGCTACACCTTC.

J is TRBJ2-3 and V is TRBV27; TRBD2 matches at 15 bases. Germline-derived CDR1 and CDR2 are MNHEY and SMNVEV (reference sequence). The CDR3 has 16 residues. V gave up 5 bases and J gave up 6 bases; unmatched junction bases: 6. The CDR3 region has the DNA TGTGCCAGCAGTCCGGGACTAGCGGGGGGCGGGGATACGCAGTATTTT. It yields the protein CASSPGLAGGGDTQYF.

The CDR3 nucleotides are TGTGCCAGCAGTTCCCCTTCCGGGACAGTCTCCTTCTACGAGCAGTACTTC. Residues: CASSSPSGTVSFYEQYF. This sequence joins TRBV28 and TRBJ2-7; TRBD1 aligns across 7 bases. Germline V gives CDR1 MDHEN, CDR2 SYDVKM. V was pared by 4 bases and J by 3 bases, with 15 bases of the junction left unmatched. The CDR3 totals 17 residues.

CDR3 in amino acids: CASSLLTVAGELFF. CDR3 coding DNA: TGTGCCAGCAGTTTGCTAACAGTGGCCGGGGAGCTGTTTTTT. This sequence joins TRBV27 and TRBJ2-2; D call uncertain. Trimming took off 3 bases at V and 6 bases at J, with 11 bases between the two ends. Germline V gene sequence: CDR1 MNHEY, CDR2 SMNVEV (reference sequence). The CDR3 runs 14 residues.

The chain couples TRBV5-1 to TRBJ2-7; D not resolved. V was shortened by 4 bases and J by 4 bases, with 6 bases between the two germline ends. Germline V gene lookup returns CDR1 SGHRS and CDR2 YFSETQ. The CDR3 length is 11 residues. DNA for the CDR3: TGCGCCAGCAGCGCGGCGTACGAGCAGTACTTC. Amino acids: CASSAAYEQYF. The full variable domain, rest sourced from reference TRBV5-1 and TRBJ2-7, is KAGVTQTPRYLIKTRGQQVTLSCSPISGHRSVSWYQQTPGQGLQFLFEYFSETQRNKGNFPGRFSGRQFSNSRSEMNVSTLELGDSALYLCASSAAYEQYFGPGTRLTVT.

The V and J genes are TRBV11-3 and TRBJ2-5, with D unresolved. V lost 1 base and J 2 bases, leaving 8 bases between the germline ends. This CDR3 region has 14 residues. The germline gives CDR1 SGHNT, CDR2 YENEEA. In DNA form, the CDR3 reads TGTGCCAGCAGCTTAGTTAACGGGCAAGAGACCCAGTACTTC. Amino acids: CASSLVNGQETQYF.